This TCR beta chain was identified during a study of cytomegalovirus exposure and HLA in healthy donors. Looking at the study overall: From donors who were HLA-typed, an early data release held approximately 80 million unique TCRs.

V was cut by 4 bases and J by 1 base, with 13 bases left in between. This CDR3 has 15 residues. Germline V gene sequence: CDR1 LNHDA, CDR2 SQIVND (reference sequence). The study ran its PCR with 60 Vbeta and 13 Jbeta primers. Produced via immunoSEQ multiplex PCR; TCRdb's table is partial and in-frame only. The table includes approximately 140,000 clones, around 75% detected once. Findings and limits, study-wide: Reportedly, diagnosis of cytomegalovirus status by the classifier showed high specificity and sensitivity. Later on, a genetic analysis was performed. It linked a missense variant in DCLRE1C with V- and J-gene trimming of TCR beta. A later analysis found common viral pathogens apparently linked to several of the most significant clusters.

Worth noting for this clone: Its antigen is unidentified.

The clonotype was recovered from a human donor in good health. This chain links TRBV19 with TRBJ1-1; no reliable D call. The sequenced sample consisted of PBMCs. The CDR3 sequence is CASSTATRSNTEAFF. DNA of the CDR3: TGTGCCAGTAGTACCGCTACGAGGTCGAACACTGAAGCTTTCTTT. The full variable domain, its missing parts supplied by reference TRBV19 and TRBJ1-1, is DGGITQSPKYLFRKEGQNVTLSCEQNLNHDAMYWYRQDPGQGLRLIYYSQIVNDFQKGDIAEGYSVSREKKESFPLTVTSAQKNPTAFYLCASSTATRSNTEAFFGQGTRLTVV.